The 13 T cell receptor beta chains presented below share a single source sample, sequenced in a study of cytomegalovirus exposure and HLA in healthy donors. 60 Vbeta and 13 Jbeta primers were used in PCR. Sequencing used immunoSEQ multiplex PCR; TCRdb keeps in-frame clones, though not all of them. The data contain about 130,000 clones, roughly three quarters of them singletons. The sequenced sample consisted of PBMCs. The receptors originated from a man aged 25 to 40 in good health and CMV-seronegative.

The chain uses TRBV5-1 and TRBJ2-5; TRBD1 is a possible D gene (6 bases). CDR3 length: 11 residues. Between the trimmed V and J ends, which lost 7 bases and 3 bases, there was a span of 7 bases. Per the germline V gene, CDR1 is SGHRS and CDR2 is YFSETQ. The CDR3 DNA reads TGCGCCAGCGGGGGCGAAGAGACCCAGTACTTC. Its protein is CASGGEETQYF.

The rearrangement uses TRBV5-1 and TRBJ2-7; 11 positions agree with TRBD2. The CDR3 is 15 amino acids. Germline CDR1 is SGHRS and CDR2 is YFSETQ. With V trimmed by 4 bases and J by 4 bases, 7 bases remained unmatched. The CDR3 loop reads CASSPPSGRPYEQYF. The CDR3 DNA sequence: TGCGCCAGCAGCCCACCTAGCGGGAGGCCTTACGAGCAGTACTTC.

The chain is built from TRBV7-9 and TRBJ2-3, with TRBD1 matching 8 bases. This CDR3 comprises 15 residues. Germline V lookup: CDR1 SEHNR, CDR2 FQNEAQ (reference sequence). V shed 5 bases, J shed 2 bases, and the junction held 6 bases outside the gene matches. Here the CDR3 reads CASSQGQGLTDTQYF. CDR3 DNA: TGTGCCAGCAGCCAAGGACAGGGTCTCACAGATACGCAGTATTTT.

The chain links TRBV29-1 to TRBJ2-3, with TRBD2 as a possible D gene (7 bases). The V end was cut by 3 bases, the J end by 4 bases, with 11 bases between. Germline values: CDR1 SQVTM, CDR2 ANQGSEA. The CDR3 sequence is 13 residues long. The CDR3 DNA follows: TGCAGCGTTGACCGAGGGGGGGCAGATACGCAGTATTTT. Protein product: CSVDRGGADTQYF.

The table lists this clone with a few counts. Written as DNA, the CDR3 is TGTGCCAGCAGCTTAGGGTACTTTGGCGGGGATACGCAGTATTTT. Translating gives CASSLGYFGGDTQYF. The chain couples TRBV11-2 to TRBJ2-3; D perhaps matches TRBD2 (5 bases). This CDR3 spans 15 amino acids. Trimming cost V 1 base and J 6 bases, with 14 bases left between them. Germline V lookup: CDR1 SGHAT, CDR2 FQNNGV.

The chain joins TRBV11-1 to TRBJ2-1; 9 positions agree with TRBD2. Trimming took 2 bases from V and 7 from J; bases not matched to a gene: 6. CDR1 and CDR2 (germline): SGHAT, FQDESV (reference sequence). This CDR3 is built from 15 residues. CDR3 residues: CASSLRLAGNNEQFF. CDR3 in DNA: TGTGCCAGCAGCTTACGTCTAGCGGGAAATAATGAGCAGTTCTTC.

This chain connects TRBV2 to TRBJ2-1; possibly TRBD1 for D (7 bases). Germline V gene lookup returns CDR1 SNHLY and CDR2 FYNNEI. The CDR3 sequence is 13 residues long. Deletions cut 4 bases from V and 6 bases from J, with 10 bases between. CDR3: CASSAQGGNEQFF. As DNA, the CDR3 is TGTGCCAGCAGTGCCCAGGGGGGCAATGAGCAGTTCTTC.

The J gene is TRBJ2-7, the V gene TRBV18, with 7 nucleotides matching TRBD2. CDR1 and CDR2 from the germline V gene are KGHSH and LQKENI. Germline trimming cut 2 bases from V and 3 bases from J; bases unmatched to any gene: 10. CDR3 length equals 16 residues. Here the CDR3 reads CASSPSSGTTHYEQYF. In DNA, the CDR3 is TGTGCCAGCTCACCATCCTCCGGGACTACCCACTACGAGCAGTACTTC.

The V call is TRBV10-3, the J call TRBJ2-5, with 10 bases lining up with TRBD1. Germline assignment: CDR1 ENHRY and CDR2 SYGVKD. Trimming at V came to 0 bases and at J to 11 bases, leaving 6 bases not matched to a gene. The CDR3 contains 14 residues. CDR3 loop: CAISESTGGVGQYF. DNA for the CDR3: TGTGCCATCAGTGAGTCGACAGGGGGCGTTGGGCAGTACTTC.

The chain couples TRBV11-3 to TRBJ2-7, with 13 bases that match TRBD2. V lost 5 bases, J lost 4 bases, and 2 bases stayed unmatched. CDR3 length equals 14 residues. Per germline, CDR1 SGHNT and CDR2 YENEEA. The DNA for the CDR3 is TGTGCCAGCAGCGAGGGACTAGCGGGATACGAGCAGTACTTC. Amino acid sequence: CASSEGLAGYEQYF.

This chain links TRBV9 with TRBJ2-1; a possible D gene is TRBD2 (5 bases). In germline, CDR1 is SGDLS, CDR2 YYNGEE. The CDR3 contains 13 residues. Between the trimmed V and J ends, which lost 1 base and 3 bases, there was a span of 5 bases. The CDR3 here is CASSVTSYNEQFF. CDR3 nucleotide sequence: TGTGCCAGCAGCGTAACTAGCTACAATGAGCAGTTCTTC.

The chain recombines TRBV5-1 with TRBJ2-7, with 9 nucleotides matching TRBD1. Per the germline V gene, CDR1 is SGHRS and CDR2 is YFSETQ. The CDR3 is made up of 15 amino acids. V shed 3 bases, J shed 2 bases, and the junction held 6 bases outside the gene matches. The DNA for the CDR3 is TGCGCCAGCAGCTCCGGGACAGGGATAACCTACGAGCAGTACTTC. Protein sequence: CASSSGTGITYEQYF.

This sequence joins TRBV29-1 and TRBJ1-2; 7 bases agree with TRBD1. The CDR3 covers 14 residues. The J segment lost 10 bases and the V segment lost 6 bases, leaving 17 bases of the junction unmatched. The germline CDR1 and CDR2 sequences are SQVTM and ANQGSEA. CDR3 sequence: CSVERNGQVLDYTF. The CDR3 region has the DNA TGCAGCGTAGAACGAAATGGACAGGTTCTTGACTACACCTTC.